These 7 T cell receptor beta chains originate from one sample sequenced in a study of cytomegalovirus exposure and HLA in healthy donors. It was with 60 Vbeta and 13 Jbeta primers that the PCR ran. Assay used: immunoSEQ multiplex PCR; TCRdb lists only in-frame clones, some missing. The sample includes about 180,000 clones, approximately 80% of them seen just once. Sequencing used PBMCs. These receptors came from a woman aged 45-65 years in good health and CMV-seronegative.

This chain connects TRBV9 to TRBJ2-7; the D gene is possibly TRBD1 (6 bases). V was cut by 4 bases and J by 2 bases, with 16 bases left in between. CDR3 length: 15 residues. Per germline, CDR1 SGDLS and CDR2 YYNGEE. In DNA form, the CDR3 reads TGTGCCAGCAGCCAGGGGACGGAAGTTGCCTACGAGCAGTACTTC. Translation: CASSQGTEVAYEQYF.

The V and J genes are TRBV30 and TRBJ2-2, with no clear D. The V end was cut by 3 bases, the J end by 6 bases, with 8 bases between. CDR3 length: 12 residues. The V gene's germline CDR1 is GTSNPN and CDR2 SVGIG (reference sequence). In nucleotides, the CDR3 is TGTGCCTGGAGCCGTATCTCCGGGGAGCTGTTTTTT. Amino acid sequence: CAWSRISGELFF.

DNA of the CDR3: TGTGCCAGCAGTTCGTATGAGGGGGGGAGCGGCTATGGCTACACCTTC. Its translation: CASSSYEGGSGYGYTF. The chain links TRBV11-2 to TRBJ1-2; TRBD1 might be the D (6 bases). This CDR3 is 16 amino acids long. CDR1 is SGHAT, CDR2 FQNNGV, per germline. Trimming took off 6 bases at V and 4 bases at J, with 21 bases between the two ends.

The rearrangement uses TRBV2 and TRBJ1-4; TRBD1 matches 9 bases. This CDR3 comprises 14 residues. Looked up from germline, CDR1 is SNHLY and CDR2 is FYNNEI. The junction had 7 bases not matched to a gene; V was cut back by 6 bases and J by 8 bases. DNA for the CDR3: TGTGCCAGCAGGGGAACAGGGGGCGGCGAAAAACTGTTTTTT. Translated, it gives CASRGTGGGEKLFF. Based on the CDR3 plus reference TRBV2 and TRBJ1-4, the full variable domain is EPEVTQTPSHQVTQMGQEVILRCVPISNHLYFYWYRQILGQKVEFLVSFYNNEISEKSEIFDDQFSVERPDGSNFTLKIRSTKLEDSAMYFCASRGTGGGEKLFFGSGTQLSVL.

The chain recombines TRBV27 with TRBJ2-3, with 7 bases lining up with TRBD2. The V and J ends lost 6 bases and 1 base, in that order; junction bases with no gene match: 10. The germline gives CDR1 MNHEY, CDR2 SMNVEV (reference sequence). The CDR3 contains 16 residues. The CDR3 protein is CASRSLGAGGTDTQYF. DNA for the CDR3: TGTGCCAGCAGATCCCTCGGGGCGGGGGGCACAGATACGCAGTATTTT.

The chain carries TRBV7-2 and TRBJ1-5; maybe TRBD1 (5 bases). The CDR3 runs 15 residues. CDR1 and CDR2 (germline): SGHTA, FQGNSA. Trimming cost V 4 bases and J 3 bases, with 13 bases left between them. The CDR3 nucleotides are TGTGCCAGCAGCTCCCGACAGACCGACAATCAGCCCCAGCATTTT. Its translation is CASSSRQTDNQPQHF.

Here the CDR3 reads CASGPPIRGYGYTF. In DNA form, the CDR3 reads TGTGCCAGCGGTCCGCCGATTCGGGGATATGGCTACACCTTC. The chain recombines TRBV28 with TRBJ1-2; D ambiguous. Germline lookup yields CDR1 MDHEN and CDR2 SYDVKM. CDR3 length: 14 residues. The V gene lost 8 bases and the J gene lost 5 bases, with 18 bases spanning the gap.